Here is one TCR beta chain with its context. Its antigen is as yet unknown. Positively selected for CCR7, the CD45RO-negative cells used as naive CD8 cells excluded terminally differentiated effector memory CD45RA+ cells. The deep-level immunoSEQ assay was used. Clones were read by immunoSEQ multiplex PCR, and TCRdb kept only the in-frame ones, dropping some. This table holds around 580,000 clones, roughly 98% found once. The data stem from a study of shared clonotypes between healthy human individuals. In the study overall: Three plates were used per donor for CD4 naive, three for CD4 memory, two for CD8 naive and one for CD8 memory.

Study-wide points: Sequencing of the sorted subsets was shown by rarefaction to be incomplete despite large depth. Generally, naive subsets came out with larger estimated richness than memory subsets.

Input material: naive CD8+ T cells sorted from blood. The origin of this receptor is a man in his thirties or forties in good health.

DNA of the CDR3: TGTGCCAGCAGGATTACGGGAGAGGGTTACGAGCAGTACTTC. This encodes CASRITGEGYEQYF. This chain joins TRBV27 and TRBJ2-7; D perhaps matches TRBD2 (6 bases). V lost 6 bases, J lost 4 bases, and 16 bases lay in between. Germline loops: CDR1 MNHEY, CDR2 SMNVEV (reference sequence). The CDR3 sequence is 14 residues long.